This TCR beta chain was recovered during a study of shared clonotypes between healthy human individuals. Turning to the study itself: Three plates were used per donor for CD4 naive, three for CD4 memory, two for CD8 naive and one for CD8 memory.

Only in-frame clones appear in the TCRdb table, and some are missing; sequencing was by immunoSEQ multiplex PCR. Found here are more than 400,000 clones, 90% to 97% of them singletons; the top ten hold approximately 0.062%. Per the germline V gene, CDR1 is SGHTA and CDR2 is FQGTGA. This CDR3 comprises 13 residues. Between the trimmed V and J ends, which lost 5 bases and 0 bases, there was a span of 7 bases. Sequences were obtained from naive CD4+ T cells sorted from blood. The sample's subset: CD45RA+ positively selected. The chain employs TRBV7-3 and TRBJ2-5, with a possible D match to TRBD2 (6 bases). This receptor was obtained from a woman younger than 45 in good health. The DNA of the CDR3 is TGTGCCAGCAGCCGGACTAACCAAGAGACCCAGTACTTC. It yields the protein CASSRTNQETQYF.